These 28 T cell receptor beta chains were all obtained from the same sample, sequenced in a study of OX40 agonist ivuxolimab in advanced cancers. The protocol was immunoSEQ multiplex PCR, while the TCRdb copy is restricted to in-frame clones and leaves out a portion. This sample has tens of thousands of clones, with roughly 83% found just once. Sequenced here: CD4+ or CD8+ T cells sorted from blood, sampled in a trial of the OX40 agonist ivuxolimab. These receptors originate from an adult with an advanced solid tumor such as melanoma, head and neck, liver or kidney cancer.

CDR3 nucleotide sequence: TGTGCCAGCAGGCGACCCGGGACAGGGAAATACGAGCAGTACTTC. It yields the protein CASRRPGTGKYEQYF. V and J are TRBV28 and TRBJ2-7, with 9 bases identical to TRBD1. The CDR3 has 15 amino acids. Germline trimming cut 6 bases from V and 4 bases from J; bases unmatched to any gene: 10. CDR1 is MDHEN and CDR2 is SYDVKM in the germline V gene.

The chain employs TRBV5-1 and TRBJ2-3; 7 nucleotides line up with TRBD1. The germline gives CDR1 SGHRS, CDR2 YFSETQ. V was clipped by 4 bases and J by 4 bases; unmatched bases: 9. The CDR3 has 15 amino acids. The CDR3 coding sequence is TGCGCCAGCAGCCCCGGGCAGGGGGTCCCAGATACGCAGTATTTT. Amino acids: CASSPGQGVPDTQYF.

This sequence joins TRBV18 and TRBJ2-7; TRBD1 agrees at 10 bases. Germline V CDR1 and CDR2: KGHSH, LQKENI. This CDR3 has 16 amino acids. The junction had 17 bases not matched to a gene; V was cut back by 6 bases and J by 9 bases. This chain's CDR3 is CASSPTAGTGALGQYF. The CDR3 DNA is TGTGCCAGCTCGCCCACGGCCGGGACAGGGGCACTTGGGCAGTACTTC.

In its sample, this clone was seen a few times. The genes are TRBV7-9 and TRBJ2-1, with TRBD2 as a possible D gene (6 bases). The V gene lost 4 bases and the J gene lost 9 bases, with 22 bases spanning the gap. CDR3 length: 16 residues. Per germline, CDR1 SEHNR and CDR2 FQNEAQ (reference sequence). The CDR3 bases are TGTGCCAGCAGCTCCCAGACTGACGGGAGACACGGTGAGCAGTTCTTC. This codes for CASSSQTDGRHGEQFF.

V is TRBV5-8 and J is TRBJ2-2; D is perhaps TRBD1 (5 bases). Per the germline V gene, CDR1 is SGHTS and CDR2 is YDEGEE. V was cut by 0 bases and J by 6 bases, with 15 bases left in between. This CDR3 is built from 16 residues. The CDR3 sequence: CASSLEGQGRPGELFF. The CDR3 region has the DNA TGTGCCAGCAGCTTGGAAGGGCAGGGAAGGCCCGGGGAGCTGTTTTTT.

The chain employs TRBV6-1 and TRBJ2-7; weak D call: TRBD1 (5 bases). Germline assignment: CDR1 MNHNS and CDR2 SASEGT. The CDR3 is made up of 14 amino acids. V dropped 3 bases and J dropped 4 bases, with 13 bases sitting between them. The CDR3: CASSDGGAIYEQYF. The CDR3 bases are TGTGCCAGCAGTGATGGTGGGGCTATATACGAGCAGTACTTC.

The J gene is TRBJ1-2, the V gene TRBV5-6; perhaps TRBD1 as D (5 bases). The V gene lost 2 bases and the J gene lost 7 bases, with 15 bases spanning the gap. Per the germline V gene, CDR1 is SGHDT and CDR2 is YYEEEE. There are 14 residues in the CDR3. CDR3 coding DNA: TGTGCCAGCAGCTTACGGCCCCTTGGGGGTGGCTACACCTTC. This translates into CASSLRPLGGGYTF.

The gene calls are TRBV7-9 and TRBJ2-7; D might be TRBD1 (7 bases). V was cut by 4 bases and J by 7 bases, with 20 bases left in between. The CDR3 has 15 residues. Germline V gene data show CDR1 as SEHNR and CDR2 as FQNEAQ (reference sequence). CDR3 DNA: TGTGCCAGCAGCTCCTACAGGGGAGGTCAGCAGGAGCAGTACTTC. This sequence encodes CASSSYRGGQQEQYF.

The CDR3 here is CASSLNPGQGGSPLHF. Written as DNA, the CDR3 is TGCGCCAGCAGCTTGAATCCTGGACAGGGAGGGTCACCCCTCCACTTT. The rearrangement joins TRBV5-1 to TRBJ1-6; 8 positions agree with TRBD1. This CDR3 contains 16 residues. Germline V gene lookup returns CDR1 SGHRS and CDR2 YFSETQ. V lost 1 base and J lost 10; bases outside the gene matches: 10.

The V and J genes are TRBV19 and TRBJ1-2; 9 bases match TRBD1. The ends lost 9 bases at V and 7 bases at J; junction bases unmatched: 6. The germline V gene has CDR1 LNHDA and CDR2 SQIVND (reference sequence). CDR3 length: 12 residues. DNA for the CDR3: TGTGCCAGCCACAGGGGGCTGGGTGGCTACACCTTC. Amino acids: CASHRGLGGYTF.

This chain joins TRBV5-1 and TRBJ1-1, with 7 positions matching TRBD1. The CDR3 length is 15 residues. The germline gives CDR1 SGHRS, CDR2 YFSETQ. J was trimmed by 5 bases and V by 0 bases; bases with no gene match: 7. The CDR3 DNA sequence: TGCGCCAGCAGCTTGGGAGGGGGCTTTGGTACTGAAGCTTTCTTT. This gives the protein CASSLGGGFGTEAFF.

V is TRBV19 and J is TRBJ2-3, with a tentative D call TRBD1 (5 bases). Germline-derived CDR1 and CDR2 are LNHDA and SQIVND (reference sequence). The CDR3 loop spans 15 amino acids. V lost 5 bases and J 4 bases, leaving 16 bases between the germline ends. Here the CDR3 DNA reads TGTGCCAGTAGTGGGGCCAGGACCTGGGCAGATACGCAGTATTTT. Its translation is CASSGARTWADTQYF.

The chain couples TRBV27 to TRBJ1-2, with TRBD1 as a possible D gene (6 bases). CDR1 MNHEY and CDR2 SMNVEV come from the germline V gene (reference sequence). The CDR3 runs 13 residues. Trimming removed 6 bases from V and 9 bases from J, with 17 bases in between. For the CDR3, the DNA is TGTGCCAGCAGAGGCTCCAGGGGTCGGAGCTACACCTTC. This sequence encodes CASRGSRGRSYTF.

The V call is TRBV6-4, the J call TRBJ1-5; no definite D call. Trimming stripped 2 bases from V and 5 bases from J, with 7 bases between. The CDR3 is 13 residues long. Per the germline V gene, CDR1 is MRHNA and CDR2 is SNTAGT. The CDR3: CASSDRVYQPQHF. The CDR3 nucleotides read TGTGCCAGCAGTGACAGGGTCTATCAGCCCCAGCATTTT.

Turning to this clone: At the DNA level, this CDR3 is encoded by other sequences in the same sample as well. The V call is TRBV19, the J call TRBJ2-1, with 11 bases lining up with TRBD2. Per the germline V gene, CDR1 is LNHDA and CDR2 is SQIVND (reference sequence). Trimming took 4 bases from V and 4 from J; bases not matched to a gene: 3. CDR3 length: 15 amino acids. The CDR3 DNA reads as TGTGCCAGTAGTAGACTAGCGGGGAGTTACAATGAGCAGTTCTTC. This sequence encodes CASSRLAGSYNEQFF. Combining the CDR3 with reference TRBV19 and TRBJ2-1 gives the whole variable domain DGGITQSPKYLFRKEGQNVTLSCEQNLNHDAMYWYRQDPGQGLRLIYYSQIVNDFQKGDIAEGYSVSREKKESFPLTVTSAQKNPTAFYLCASSRLAGSYNEQFFGPGTRLTVL.

The chain combines TRBV11-2 with TRBJ1-5, with TRBD1 matching over 7 bases. The CDR3 sequence is 14 residues long. With 5 bases clipped from V and 3 bases from J, the junction kept 4 bases outside the gene matches. Germline values: CDR1 SGHAT, CDR2 FQNNGV. The CDR3 loop is CASSAGQVNQPQHF. For the CDR3, the DNA is TGTGCCAGCAGCGCAGGACAGGTCAATCAGCCCCAGCATTTT.

The V gene is TRBV5-5, the J gene TRBJ1-6; D unclear. The germline V and J ends were trimmed by 1 base and 8 bases, with 7 bases remaining between them. Germline CDR1 and CDR2: SGHKS and YYEKEE (reference sequence). CDR3 length: 13 residues. The chain's CDR3 is CASSLSGDSPLHF. CDR3 nucleotide sequence: TGTGCCAGCAGCTTGTCCGGAGATTCACCCCTCCACTTT.

The rearrangement links TRBV4-2 to TRBJ1-1; no clear D. The CDR3 covers 16 residues. CDR1 is LGHNA, CDR2 YNFKEQ, per germline. Trimming pared 4 bases from V and 2 bases from J, leaving 17 bases between. The CDR3: CASSRVFGAGNTEAFF. CDR3 coding DNA: TGTGCCAGCAGCCGAGTGTTTGGAGCGGGTAACACTGAAGCTTTCTTT.

V and J are TRBV11-3 and TRBJ2-5, with a weak D call TRBD2 (6 bases). This CDR3 region has 14 residues. Germline assignment: CDR1 SGHNT and CDR2 YENEEA. With 2 bases removed from V and 2 bases from J, the gap between germline ends came to 9 bases. CDR3 sequence (DNA): TGTGCCAGCAGCTTATCTAGCGCGCAAGAGACCCAGTACTTC. This encodes CASSLSSAQETQYF. Full variable domain (remainder filled in from reference TRBV11-3 and TRBJ2-5): EAGVVQSPRYKIIEKKQPVAFWCNPISGHNTLYWYLQNLGQGPELLIRYENEEAVDDSQLPKDRFSAERLKGVDSTLKIQPAELGDSAVYLCASSLSSAQETQYFGPGTRLLVL.

V usage is TRBV5-6 and J usage is TRBJ2-7; D is perhaps TRBD1 or TRBD2 (5 bases each). V was clipped by 1 base and J by 4 bases, with 24 bases between them. In germline, CDR1 is SGHDT, CDR2 YYEEEE. CDR3 length: 18 amino acids. CDR3 nucleotide sequence: TGTGCCAGCAGCTTGCCCCTGGGACGACATGCCTTCGGATACGAGCAGTACTTC. This encodes CASSLPLGRHAFGYEQYF.

Concerning this clone itself: The missing conserved phenylalanine or tryptophan at the end of this CDR3 makes a read error likely. Because the CDR3's place on the DNA is in doubt, the DNA is left out and the CDR3 is given as listed by TCRdb. This chain joins TRBV5-6 and TRBJ1-1. Germline assignment: CDR1 SGHDT and CDR2 YYEEEE. The CDR3 is 12 amino acids long, termini counted. CDR3 residues: CASSLDQRAYAL.

V is TRBV5-1 and J is TRBJ2-5, with 12 bases aligning to TRBD2. The trim removed 0 bases at V and 4 bases at J, leaving 4 bases unmatched. Germline assignment: CDR1 SGHRS and CDR2 YFSETQ. The CDR3 extends over 16 amino acids. The CDR3 bases are TGCGCCAGCAGCTTGGGGACTAGCGGGATTGTAGAGACCCAGTACTTC. The encoded protein is CASSLGTSGIVETQYF.

This clone was observed a single time. The V gene is TRBV7-2, the J gene TRBJ1-2; TRBD1 agrees at 9 bases. Trimming took 1 base from V and 7 from J; bases not matched to a gene: 4. CDR3 length equals 14 residues. Germline CDR1 reads SGHTA; CDR2 reads FQGNSA. The CDR3, as DNA: TGTGCCAGCAGCTTAGGGACAGGGGTAGGTGGCTACACCTTC. It translates to CASSLGTGVGGYTF.

The genes are TRBV6-6 and TRBJ2-1; 12 nucleotides agree with TRBD2. The CDR3 covers 16 residues. Trimming at V came to 7 bases and at J to 6 bases, leaving 10 bases not matched to a gene. Germline V lookup: CDR1 MNHNY, CDR2 SVGAGI (reference sequence). The CDR3 sequence: CASTATSGSSGNEQFF. The DNA for the CDR3 is TGTGCCAGCACCGCGACTAGCGGGAGTTCTGGCAATGAGCAGTTCTTC.

By its share, this clone is medium-sized. The chain recombines TRBV7-9 with TRBJ1-5; 7 nucleotides line up with TRBD1. This CDR3 is 14 amino acids long. After removal of 5 bases from V and 2 bases from J, the junction contained 3 bases not matched to a gene. The germline V gene has CDR1 SEHNR and CDR2 FQNEAQ (reference sequence). The CDR3 DNA reads as TGTGCCAGCAGCCTTGGACAGGGCAATCAGCCCCAGCATTTT. It yields the protein CASSLGQGNQPQHF.

The gene calls are TRBV7-9 and TRBJ1-1; the match to TRBD1 covers 9 bases. The CDR3 runs 15 residues. Losses at the gene ends were 3 bases for V and 5 bases for J; bases not matched to a gene: 7. The germline CDR1 and CDR2 sequences are SEHNR and FQNEAQ (reference sequence). The CDR3 sequence: CASSFGTGRQTEAFF. CDR3 coding DNA: TGTGCCAGCAGCTTTGGGACAGGGAGGCAAACTGAAGCTTTCTTT.

The rearrangement uses TRBV2 and TRBJ1-2; D is perhaps TRBD1 (6 bases). The CDR3 has 17 amino acids. The germline V gene encodes CDR1 SNHLY and CDR2 FYNNEI. The V end lost 6 bases, the J end lost 8 bases, and 28 bases lay between the germline ends. The CDR3 here is CASRQGSGALGSEGYTF. The CDR3 DNA is TGTGCCAGCAGACAAGGATCGGGGGCGTTGGGGTCGGAAGGCTACACCTTC. The whole variable domain, remainder taken from reference TRBV2 and TRBJ1-2, is EPEVTQTPSHQVTQMGQEVILRCVPISNHLYFYWYRQILGQKVEFLVSFYNNEISEKSEIFDDQFSVERPDGSNFTLKIRSTKLEDSAMYFCASRQGSGALGSEGYTFGSGTRLTVV.

The chain links TRBV30 to TRBJ1-2, with 9 bases fitting TRBD1. The CDR3 runs to 14 residues. Germline assignment: CDR1 GTSNPN and CDR2 SVGIG (reference sequence). V was clipped by 7 bases and J by 8 bases; unmatched bases: 14. DNA for the CDR3: TGTGCCTACCTGGGGGTAGTACAGGGGGCAGGCTACACCTTC. Amino acid sequence: CAYLGVVQGAGYTF.